This is a list of T cell receptor beta chains from one sample in a study of regulatory T cells in long-lasting Graves disease. Each CDR3 protein is one row after TCRdb ran MiXCR on the multiplex PCR reads. The sample records 400,000 to 500,000 distinct CDR3 sequences, 20% to 25% being singletons. The sequencing used peripheral blood mononuclear cells (PBMCs), collected when the disease was refractory, from a patient treated with antithyroid drugs. The receptors here all came from a female donor with Graves disease. CDR3s include the opening cysteine and the closing phenylalanine or tryptophan. A D gene is named only where the DNA matches it firmly. A clone size is listed for some rows: how often the clone was seen (once, few, many), or a class if it is expanded.

>TRBV3-1|-|-|TRBJ1-3
CASSQAKDGGNTIYF
TGTGCCAGCAGCCAAGCTAAGGACGGAGGAAACACCATATATTTT
>TRBV6-1|-|many|TRBJ1-2
CASSEVGDYGYTF
TGTGCCAGCAGTGAAGTGGGAGACTATGGCTACACCTTC
>TRBV10-2|TRBD2|few|TRBJ2-7
CASSEPASGEGRSYEQYF
TGCGCCAGCAGTGAACCCGCTAGCGGGGAGGGCCGCTCCTACGAGCAGTACTTC
>TRBV30|-|many|TRBJ1-2
CAWTWVSDQDGYTF
TGTGCCTGGACTTGGGTTTCGGACCAGGATGGCTACACCTTC
>TRBV9|-|-|TRBJ1-5
CASTPGPGNQPQHF
TGTGCCAGCACCCCAGGCCCGGGAAATCAGCCCCAGCATTTT
>TRBV19|TRBD2|few|TRBJ2-5
CASRTGLAGAEETQYF
TGTGCCAGTAGGACGGGACTAGCGGGAGCGGAGGAGACCCAGTACTTC
>TRBV11-2|TRBD2|many|TRBJ2-7
CASSTGLAGGEEQYF
TGTGCCAGCAGCACGGGACTAGCGGGAGGGGAAGAGCAGTACTTC
>TRBV11-1|TRBD1|many|TRBJ1-2
CASSSGTGVSVHGYTF
TGTGCCAGCAGCTCCGGGACAGGGGTTTCGGTACACGGCTACACCTTC
>TRBV10-3|TRBD1|many|TRBJ1-1
CAINLLPGTGMNTEAFF
TGTGCCATCAATCTGCTTCCCGGGACAGGTATGAACACTGAAGCTTTCTTT
>TRBV4-1|-|few|TRBJ2-7
CASSPEAGTSTREQYF
TGCGCCAGCAGCCCTGAAGCCGGGACTTCCACTCGGGAGCAGTACTTC
>TRBV9|TRBD1|-|TRBJ2-7
CASSVGQGLEEQYF
TGTGCCAGCAGCGTGGGACAGGGCCTCGAGGAGCAGTACTTC
>TRBV7-3|-|few|TRBJ2-5
CASSFSSGGTQYF
TGTGCCAGCAGCTTTTCAAGCGGAGGGACCCAGTACTTC
>TRBV7-9|-|few|TRBJ1-2
CASTLPQGRGYTF
TGTGCCAGCACCCTTCCGCAGGGCCGTGGCTACACCTTC
>TRBV28|TRBD2|-|TRBJ2-2
CASSLYRTSGGAEELFF
TGTGCCAGCAGTTTGTATCGGACTAGCGGGGGGGCTGAGGAGCTGTTTTTT
>TRBV24-1|-|many|TRBJ1-5
CATSDATGSNQPQHF
TGTGCCACCAGTGATGCCACAGGGAGCAATCAGCCCCAGCATTTT
>TRBV13|-|many|TRBJ1-1
CASSLPRVNTEAFF
TGTGCCAGCAGCTTACCGAGGGTAAACACTGAAGCTTTCTTT
>TRBV27|-|-|TRBJ1-2
CASGTQQGIGYTF
TGTGCCAGCGGAACCCAACAGGGTATAGGCTACACCTTC
>TRBV19|TRBD1|-|TRBJ1-5
CASSSTGGHQPQHF
TGTGCCAGCTCCTCGACAGGGGGCCATCAGCCCCAGCATTTT
>TRBV4-1|-|-|TRBJ1-6
CASSRWVENSPLHF
TGCGCCAGCAGCCGGTGGGTTGAGAATTCACCCCTCCACTTT
>TRBV2|TRBD1|many|TRBJ1-1
CASSVGQGYTEAFF
TGTGCCAGCAGTGTGGGACAGGGGTACACTGAAGCTTTCTTT
>TRBV7-9|-|-|TRBJ1-5
CASSSPLGTLNQPQHF
TGTGCCAGCAGCTCCCCCCTAGGGACACTGAATCAGCCCCAGCATTTT
>TRBV20-1|TRBD1|-|TRBJ1-1
CSASRQGPGTEAFF
TGCAGTGCTAGCCGACAGGGCCCGGGCACTGAAGCTTTCTTT
>TRBV20-1|-|-|TRBJ2-5
CSARGGAEQETQYF
TGCAGTGCTAGAGGGGGGGCCGAGCAAGAGACCCAGTACTTC
>TRBV28|TRBD1|many|TRBJ1-3
CASSWDREAGNTIYF
TGTGCCAGCAGTTGGGACAGGGAGGCGGGAAACACCATATATTTT